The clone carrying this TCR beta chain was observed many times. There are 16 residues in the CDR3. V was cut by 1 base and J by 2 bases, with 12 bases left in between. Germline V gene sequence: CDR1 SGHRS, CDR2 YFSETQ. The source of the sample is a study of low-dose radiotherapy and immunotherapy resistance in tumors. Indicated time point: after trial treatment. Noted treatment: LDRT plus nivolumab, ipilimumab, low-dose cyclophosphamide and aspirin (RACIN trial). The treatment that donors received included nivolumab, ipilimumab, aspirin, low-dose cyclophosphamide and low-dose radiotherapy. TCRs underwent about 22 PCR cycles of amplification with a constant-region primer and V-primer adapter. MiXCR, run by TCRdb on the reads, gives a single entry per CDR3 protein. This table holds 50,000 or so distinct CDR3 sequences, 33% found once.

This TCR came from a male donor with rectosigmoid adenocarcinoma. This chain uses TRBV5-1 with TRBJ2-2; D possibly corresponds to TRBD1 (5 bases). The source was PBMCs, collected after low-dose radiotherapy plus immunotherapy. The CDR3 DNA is TGCGCCAGCAGCTTGACTGACAGCATCAACACCGGGGAGCTGTTTTTT. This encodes CASSLTDSINTGELFF.